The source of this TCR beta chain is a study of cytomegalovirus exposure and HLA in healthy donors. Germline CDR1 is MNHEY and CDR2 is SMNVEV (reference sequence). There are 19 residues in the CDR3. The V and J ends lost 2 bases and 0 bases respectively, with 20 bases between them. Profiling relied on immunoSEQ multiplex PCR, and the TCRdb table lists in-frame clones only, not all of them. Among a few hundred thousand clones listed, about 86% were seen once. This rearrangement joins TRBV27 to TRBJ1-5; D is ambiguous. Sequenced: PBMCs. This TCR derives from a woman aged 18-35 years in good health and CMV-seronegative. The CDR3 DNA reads TGTGCCAGCAGTTTACGTCGAGAAGGCCGGGTTAATAGCAATCAGCCCCAGCATTTT. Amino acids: CASSLRREGRVNSNQPQHF.